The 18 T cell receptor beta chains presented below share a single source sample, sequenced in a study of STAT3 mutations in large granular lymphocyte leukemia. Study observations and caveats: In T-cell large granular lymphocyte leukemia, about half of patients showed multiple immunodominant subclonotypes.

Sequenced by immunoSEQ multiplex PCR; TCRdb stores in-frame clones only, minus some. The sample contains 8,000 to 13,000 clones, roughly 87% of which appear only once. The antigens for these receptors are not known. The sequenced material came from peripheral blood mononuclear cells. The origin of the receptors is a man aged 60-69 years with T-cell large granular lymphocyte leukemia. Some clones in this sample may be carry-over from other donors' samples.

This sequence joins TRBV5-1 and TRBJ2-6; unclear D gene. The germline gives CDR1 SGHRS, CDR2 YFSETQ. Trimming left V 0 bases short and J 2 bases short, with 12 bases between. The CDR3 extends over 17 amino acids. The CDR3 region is CASSLVPYEPGANVLTF. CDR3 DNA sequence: TGCGCCAGCAGCTTGGTCCCTTACGAGCCTGGGGCCAACGTCCTGACTTTC. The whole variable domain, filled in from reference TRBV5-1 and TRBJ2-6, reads KAGVTQTPRYLIKTRGQQVTLSCSPISGHRSVSWYQQTPGQGLQFLFEYFSETQRNKGNFPGRFSGRQFSNSRSEMNVSTLELGDSALYLCASSLVPYEPGANVLTFGAGSRLTVL.

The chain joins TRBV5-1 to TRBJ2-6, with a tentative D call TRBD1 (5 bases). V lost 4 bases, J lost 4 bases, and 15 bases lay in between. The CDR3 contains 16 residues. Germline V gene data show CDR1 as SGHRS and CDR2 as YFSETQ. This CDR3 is CASSPPLGPGANVLTF. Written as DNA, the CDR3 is TGCGCCAGCAGCCCACCTTTGGGGCCCGGGGCCAACGTCCTGACTTTC.

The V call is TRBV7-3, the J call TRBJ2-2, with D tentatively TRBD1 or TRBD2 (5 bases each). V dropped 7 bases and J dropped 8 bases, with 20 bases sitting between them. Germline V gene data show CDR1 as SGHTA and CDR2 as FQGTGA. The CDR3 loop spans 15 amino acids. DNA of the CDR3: TGTGCCAGCACCCGGGACGCCCTAGGGCGTGGGGAGCTGTTTTTT. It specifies CASTRDALGRGELFF.

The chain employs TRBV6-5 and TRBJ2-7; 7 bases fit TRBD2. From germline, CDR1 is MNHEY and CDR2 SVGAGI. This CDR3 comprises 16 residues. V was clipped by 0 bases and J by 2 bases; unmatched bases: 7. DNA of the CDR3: TGTGCCAGCAGTTACTCGGCTAGCGGACCCACCTACGAGCAGTACTTC. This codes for CASSYSASGPTYEQYF.

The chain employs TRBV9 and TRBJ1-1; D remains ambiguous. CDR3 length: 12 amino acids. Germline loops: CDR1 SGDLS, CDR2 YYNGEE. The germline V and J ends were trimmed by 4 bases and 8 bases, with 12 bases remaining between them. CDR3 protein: CASSPPSSEAFF. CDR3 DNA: TGTGCCAGCAGCCCACCCAGCAGCGAAGCTTTCTTT.

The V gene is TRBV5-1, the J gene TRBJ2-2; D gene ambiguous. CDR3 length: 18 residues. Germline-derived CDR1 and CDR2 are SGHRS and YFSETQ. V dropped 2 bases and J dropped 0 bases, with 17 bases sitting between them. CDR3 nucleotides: TGCGCCAGCAGCTTACGTCCGCTATCTGACGCGAACACCGGGGAGCTGTTTTTT. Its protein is CASSLRPLSDANTGELFF.

CDR3 bases: TGTGCCAGCAGCTCCACTAGCGGAAGCGGTTGGGAGCAGTTCTTC. It translates to CASSSTSGSGWEQFF. This chain connects TRBV7-2 to TRBJ2-1; 8 bases are shared with TRBD2. V gave up 4 bases and J gave up 10 bases; unmatched junction bases: 12. CDR3 length: 15 residues. Per the germline V gene, CDR1 is SGHTA and CDR2 is FQGNSA. Full variable domain (outside the CDR3, taken from reference TRBV7-2 and TRBJ2-1): GAGVSQSPSNKVTEKGKDVELRCDPISGHTALYWYRQSLGQGLEFLIYFQGNSAPDKSGLPSDRFSAERTGGSVSTLTIQRTQQEDSAVYLCASSSTSGSGWEQFFGPGTRLTVL.

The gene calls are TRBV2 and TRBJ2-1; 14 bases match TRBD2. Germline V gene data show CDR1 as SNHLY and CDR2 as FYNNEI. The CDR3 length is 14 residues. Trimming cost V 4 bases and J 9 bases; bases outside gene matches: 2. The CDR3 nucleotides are TGTGCCAGCAGTGCGGGACTAGCGGGAGTTGAGCAGTTCTTC. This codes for CASSAGLAGVEQFF.

CDR3 protein: CASSQDGQGNSPLHF. The CDR3 DNA follows: TGCGCCAGCAGCCAAGACGGACAGGGGAATTCACCCCTCCACTTT. The chain recombines TRBV4-3 with TRBJ1-6, with 9 bases aligning to TRBD1. V lost 0 bases to trimming and J lost 7 bases; unmatched junction nucleotides: 1. Germline CDR1 LGHNA, CDR2 YSLEER. CDR3 length equals 15 residues.

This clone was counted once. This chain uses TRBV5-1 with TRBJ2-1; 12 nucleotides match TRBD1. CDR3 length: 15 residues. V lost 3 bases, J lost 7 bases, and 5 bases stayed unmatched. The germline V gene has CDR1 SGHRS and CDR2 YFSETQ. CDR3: CASSSGQGALNEQFF. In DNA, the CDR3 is TGCGCCAGCAGCTCGGGACAGGGGGCGTTGAATGAGCAGTTCTTC.

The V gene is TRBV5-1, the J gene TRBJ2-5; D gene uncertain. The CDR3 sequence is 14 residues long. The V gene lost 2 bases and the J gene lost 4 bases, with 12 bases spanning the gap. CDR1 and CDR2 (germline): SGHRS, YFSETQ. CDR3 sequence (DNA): TGCGCCAGCAGCTTAACACATGGCTCAGAGACCCAGTACTTC. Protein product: CASSLTHGSETQYF.

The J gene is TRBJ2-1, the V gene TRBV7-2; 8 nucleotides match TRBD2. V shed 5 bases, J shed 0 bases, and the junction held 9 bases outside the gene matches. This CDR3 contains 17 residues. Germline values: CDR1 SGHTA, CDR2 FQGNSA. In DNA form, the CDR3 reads TGTGCCAGCAGCGCGGACCTCAGCGGGGGCTCCTACAATGAGCAGTTCTTC. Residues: CASSADLSGGSYNEQFF.

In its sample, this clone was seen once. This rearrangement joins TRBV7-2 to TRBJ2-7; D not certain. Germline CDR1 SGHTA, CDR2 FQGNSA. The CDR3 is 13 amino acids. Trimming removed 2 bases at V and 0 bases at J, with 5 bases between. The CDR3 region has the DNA TGTGCCAGCAGCTTAACGAGCTCCTACGAGCAGTACTTC. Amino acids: CASSLTSSYEQYF. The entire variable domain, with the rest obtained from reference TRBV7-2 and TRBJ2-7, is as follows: GAGVSQSPSNKVTEKGKDVELRCDPISGHTALYWYRQSLGQGLEFLIYFQGNSAPDKSGLPSDRFSAERTGGSVSTLTIQRTQQEDSAVYLCASSLTSSYEQYFGPGTRLTVT.

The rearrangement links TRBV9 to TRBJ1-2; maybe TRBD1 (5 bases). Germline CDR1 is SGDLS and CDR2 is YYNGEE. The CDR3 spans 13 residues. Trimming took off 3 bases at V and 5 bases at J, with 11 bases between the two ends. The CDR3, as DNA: TGTGCCAGCAGCGCAGGGACGCAATATGGCTACACCTTC. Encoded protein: CASSAGTQYGYTF.

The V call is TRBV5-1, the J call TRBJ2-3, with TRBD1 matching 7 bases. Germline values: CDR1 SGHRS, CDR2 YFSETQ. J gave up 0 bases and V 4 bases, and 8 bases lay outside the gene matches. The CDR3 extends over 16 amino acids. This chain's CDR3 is CASSPVRDSSTDTQYF. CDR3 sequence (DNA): TGCGCCAGCAGCCCCGTTAGGGACAGTAGCACAGATACGCAGTATTTT.

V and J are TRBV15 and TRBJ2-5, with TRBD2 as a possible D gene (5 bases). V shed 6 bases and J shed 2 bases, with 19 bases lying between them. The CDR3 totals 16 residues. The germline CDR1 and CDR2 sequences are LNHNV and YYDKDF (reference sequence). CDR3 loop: CATRSRSGGLQETQYF. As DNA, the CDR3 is TGTGCCACCAGATCTCGTAGTGGAGGCCTACAAGAGACCCAGTACTTC.

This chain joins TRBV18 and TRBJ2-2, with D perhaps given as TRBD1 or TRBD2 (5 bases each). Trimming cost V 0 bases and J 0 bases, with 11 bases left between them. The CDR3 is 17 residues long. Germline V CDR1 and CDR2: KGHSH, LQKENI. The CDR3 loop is CASSPPGTRANTGELFF. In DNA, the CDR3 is TGTGCCAGCTCACCACCCGGGACCAGGGCGAACACCGGGGAGCTGTTTTTT.

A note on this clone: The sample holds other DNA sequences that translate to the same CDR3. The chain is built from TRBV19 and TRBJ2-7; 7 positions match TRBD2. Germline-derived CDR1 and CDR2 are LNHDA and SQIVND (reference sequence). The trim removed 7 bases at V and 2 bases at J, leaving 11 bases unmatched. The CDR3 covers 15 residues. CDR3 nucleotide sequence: TGTGCCAGTACCTTATCGGGAGGTGGAACCTACGAGCAGTACTTC. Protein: CASTLSGGGTYEQYF.